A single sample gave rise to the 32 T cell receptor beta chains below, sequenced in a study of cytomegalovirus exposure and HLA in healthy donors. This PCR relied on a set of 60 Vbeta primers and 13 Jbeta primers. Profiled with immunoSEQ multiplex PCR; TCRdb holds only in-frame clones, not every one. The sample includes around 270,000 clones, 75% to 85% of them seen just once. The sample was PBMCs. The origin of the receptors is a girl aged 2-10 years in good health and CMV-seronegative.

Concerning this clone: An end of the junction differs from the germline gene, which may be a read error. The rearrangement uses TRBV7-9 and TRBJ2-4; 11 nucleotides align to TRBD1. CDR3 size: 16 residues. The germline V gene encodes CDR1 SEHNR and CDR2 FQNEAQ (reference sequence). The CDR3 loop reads CSSSLGTGGAKNIQYF. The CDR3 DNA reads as TGTTCCAGCAGCTTAGGGACAGGGGGAGCCAAAAACATTCAGTACTTC.

The CDR3 DNA follows: TGTGCCAGCAGCTCCCGAGGCCAACCTGGAGAGACCCAGTACTTC. This sequence encodes CASSSRGQPGETQYF. The V gene is TRBV7-9, the J gene TRBJ2-5; no reliable D call. Germline CDR1 is SEHNR and CDR2 is FQNEAQ (reference sequence). V gave up 4 bases and J gave up 4 bases, with 16 bases separating them. The CDR3 has 15 residues. Looking up the rest from reference TRBV7-9 and TRBJ2-5 gives the full variable domain: DTGVSQNPRHKITKRGQNVTFRCDPISEHNRLYWYRQTLGQGPEFLTYFQNEAQLEKSRLLSDRFSAERPKGSFSTLEIQRTEQGDSAMYLCASSSRGQPGETQYFGPGTRLLVL.

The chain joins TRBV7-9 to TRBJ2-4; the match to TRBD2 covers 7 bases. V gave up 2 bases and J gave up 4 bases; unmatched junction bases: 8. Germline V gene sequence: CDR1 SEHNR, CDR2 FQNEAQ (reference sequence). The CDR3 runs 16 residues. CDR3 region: CASSLSPSGNKNIQYF. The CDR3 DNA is TGTGCCAGCAGCTTATCCCCTAGCGGAAATAAAAACATTCAGTACTTC.

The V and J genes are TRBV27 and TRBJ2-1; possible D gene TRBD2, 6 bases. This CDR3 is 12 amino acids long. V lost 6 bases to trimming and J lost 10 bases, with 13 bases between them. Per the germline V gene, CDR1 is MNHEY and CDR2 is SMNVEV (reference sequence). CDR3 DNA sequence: TGTGCCAGCAGCAGAGTTGGGGGGGAGCAGTTCTTC. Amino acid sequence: CASSRVGGEQFF.

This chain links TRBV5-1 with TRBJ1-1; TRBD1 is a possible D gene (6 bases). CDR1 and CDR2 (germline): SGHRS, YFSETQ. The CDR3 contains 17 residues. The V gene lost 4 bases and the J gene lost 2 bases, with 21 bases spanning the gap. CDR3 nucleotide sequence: TGCGCCAGCAGCCCCCTATGGGGGGGCCCGGGCAACACTGAAGCTTTCTTT. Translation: CASSPLWGGPGNTEAFF. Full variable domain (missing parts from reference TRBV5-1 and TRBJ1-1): KAGVTQTPRYLIKTRGQQVTLSCSPISGHRSVSWYQQTPGQGLQFLFEYFSETQRNKGNFPGRFSGRQFSNSRSEMNVSTLELGDSALYLCASSPLWGGPGNTEAFFGQGTRLTVV.

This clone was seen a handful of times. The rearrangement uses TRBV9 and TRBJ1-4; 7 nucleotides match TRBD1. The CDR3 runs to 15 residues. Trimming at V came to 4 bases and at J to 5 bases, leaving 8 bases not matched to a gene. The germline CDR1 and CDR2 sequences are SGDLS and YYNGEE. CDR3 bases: TGTGCCAGCAGCCCCAAGGGACAGTTCAATGAAAAACTGTTTTTT. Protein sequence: CASSPKGQFNEKLFF.

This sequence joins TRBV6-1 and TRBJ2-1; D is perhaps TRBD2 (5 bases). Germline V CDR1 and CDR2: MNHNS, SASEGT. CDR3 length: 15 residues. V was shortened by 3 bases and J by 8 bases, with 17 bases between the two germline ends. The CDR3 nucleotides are TGTGCCAGCAGTGATAGAGCTCCGGGGTCCGATGAGCAGTTCTTC. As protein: CASSDRAPGSDEQFF.

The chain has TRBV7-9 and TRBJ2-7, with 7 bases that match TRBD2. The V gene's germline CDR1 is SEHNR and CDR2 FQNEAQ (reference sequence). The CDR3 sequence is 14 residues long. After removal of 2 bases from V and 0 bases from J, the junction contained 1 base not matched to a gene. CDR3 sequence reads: CASSLREASYEQYF. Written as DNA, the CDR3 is TGTGCCAGCAGCTTACGGGAGGCCTCCTACGAGCAGTACTTC.

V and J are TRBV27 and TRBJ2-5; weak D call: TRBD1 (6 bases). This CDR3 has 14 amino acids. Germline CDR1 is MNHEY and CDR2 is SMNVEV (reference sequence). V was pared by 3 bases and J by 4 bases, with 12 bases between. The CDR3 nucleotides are TGTGCCAGCAGTTTTCTGGGACAACGAGAGACCCAGTACTTC. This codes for CASSFLGQRETQYF.

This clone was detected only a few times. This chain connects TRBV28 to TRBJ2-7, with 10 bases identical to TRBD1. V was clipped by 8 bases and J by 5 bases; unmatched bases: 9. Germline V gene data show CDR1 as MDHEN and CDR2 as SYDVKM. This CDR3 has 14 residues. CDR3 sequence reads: CASRSRDRGHEQYF. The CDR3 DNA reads TGTGCCAGCCGTTCCCGGGACAGGGGCCACGAGCAGTACTTC.

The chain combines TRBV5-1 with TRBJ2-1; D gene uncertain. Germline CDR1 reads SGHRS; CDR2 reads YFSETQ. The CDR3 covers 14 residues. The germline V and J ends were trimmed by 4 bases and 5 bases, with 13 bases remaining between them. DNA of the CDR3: TGCGCCAGCAGCGTGACTCCGCTGAACAATGAGCAGTTCTTC. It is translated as CASSVTPLNNEQFF.

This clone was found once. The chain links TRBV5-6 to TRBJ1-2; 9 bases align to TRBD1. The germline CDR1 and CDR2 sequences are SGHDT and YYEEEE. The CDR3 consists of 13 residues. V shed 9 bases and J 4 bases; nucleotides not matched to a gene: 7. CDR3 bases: TGTGCCACGGGGACAGGGTCTGGCTATGGCTACACCTTC. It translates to CATGTGSGYGYTF.

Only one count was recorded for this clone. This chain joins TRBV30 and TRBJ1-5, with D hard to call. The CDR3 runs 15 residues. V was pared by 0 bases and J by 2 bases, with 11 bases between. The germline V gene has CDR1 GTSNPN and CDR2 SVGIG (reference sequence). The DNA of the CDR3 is TGTGCCTGGAGTGTTGGAGGGAACGGCAATCAGCCCCAGCATTTT. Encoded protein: CAWSVGGNGNQPQHF.

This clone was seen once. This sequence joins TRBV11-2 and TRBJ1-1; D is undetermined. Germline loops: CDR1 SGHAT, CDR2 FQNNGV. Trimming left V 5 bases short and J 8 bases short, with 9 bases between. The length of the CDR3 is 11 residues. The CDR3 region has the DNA TGTGCCAGCAGCCCCTTCGTAGAAGCTTTCTTT. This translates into CASSPFVEAFF.

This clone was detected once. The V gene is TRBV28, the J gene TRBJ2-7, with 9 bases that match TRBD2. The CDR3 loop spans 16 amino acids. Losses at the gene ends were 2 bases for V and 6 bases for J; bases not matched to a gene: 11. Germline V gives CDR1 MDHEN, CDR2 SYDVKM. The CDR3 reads CASSLRFGGRGSEQYF. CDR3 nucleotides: TGTGCCAGCAGTTTAAGGTTCGGCGGGAGGGGGTCCGAGCAGTACTTC.

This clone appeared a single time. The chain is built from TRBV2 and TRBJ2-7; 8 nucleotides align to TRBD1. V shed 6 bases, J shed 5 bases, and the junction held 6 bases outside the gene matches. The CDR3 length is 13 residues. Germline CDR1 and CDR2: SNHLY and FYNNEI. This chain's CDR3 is CASRRQGMHEQYF. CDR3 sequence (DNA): TGTGCCAGCAGAAGACAGGGGATGCACGAGCAGTACTTC.

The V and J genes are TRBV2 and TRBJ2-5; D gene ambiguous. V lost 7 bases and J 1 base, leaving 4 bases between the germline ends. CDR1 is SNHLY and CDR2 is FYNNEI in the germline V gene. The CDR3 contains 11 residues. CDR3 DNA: TGTGCCAGCACCCTCCAAGAGACCCAGTACTTC. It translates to CASTLQETQYF. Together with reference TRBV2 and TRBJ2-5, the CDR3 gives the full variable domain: EPEVTQTPSHQVTQMGQEVILRCVPISNHLYFYWYRQILGQKVEFLVSFYNNEISEKSEIFDDQFSVERPDGSNFTLKIRSTKLEDSAMYFCASTLQETQYFGPGTRLLVL.

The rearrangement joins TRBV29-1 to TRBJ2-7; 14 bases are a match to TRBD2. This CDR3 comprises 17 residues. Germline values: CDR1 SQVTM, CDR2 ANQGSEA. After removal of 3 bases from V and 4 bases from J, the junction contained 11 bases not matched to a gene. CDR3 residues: CSVEGTSGGQKRYEQYF. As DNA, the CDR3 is TGCAGCGTTGAGGGGACTAGCGGGGGCCAAAAAAGATACGAGCAGTACTTC.

The CDR3: CASSLAGQGMDEQYF. The CDR3, as DNA: TGTGCCAGCAGCTTAGCGGGACAGGGTATGGACGAGCAGTACTTC. The V and J genes are TRBV13 and TRBJ2-7, with 9 bases matching TRBD1. V shed 1 base, J shed 5 bases, and the junction held 6 bases outside the gene matches. CDR1 PRHDT and CDR2 FYEKMQ come from the germline V gene (reference sequence). This CDR3 contains 15 residues.

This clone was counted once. CDR3 in DNA: TGTGCCAGCAAGGTAGGCGGGGATTCCTACGAGCAGTACTTC. Its protein is CASKVGGDSYEQYF. The chain is built from TRBV6-1 and TRBJ2-7, with D perhaps TRBD2 (6 bases). V gave up 7 bases and J gave up 1 base, with 14 bases separating them. CDR1 and CDR2 (germline): MNHNS, SASEGT. The CDR3 covers 14 residues.

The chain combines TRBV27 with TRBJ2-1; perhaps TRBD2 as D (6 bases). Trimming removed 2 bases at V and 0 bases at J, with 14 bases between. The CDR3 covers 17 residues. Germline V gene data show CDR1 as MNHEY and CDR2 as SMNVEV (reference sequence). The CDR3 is CASSLTWGLSSYNEQFF. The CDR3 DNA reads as TGTGCCAGCAGTTTAACGTGGGGACTGAGCTCCTACAATGAGCAGTTCTTC.

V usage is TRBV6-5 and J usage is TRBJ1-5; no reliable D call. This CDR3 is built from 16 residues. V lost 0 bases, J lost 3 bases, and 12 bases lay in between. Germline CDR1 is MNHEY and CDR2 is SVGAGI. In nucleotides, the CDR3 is TGTGCCAGCAGTTACTCGATCCCCAGAAACAATCAGCCCCAGCATTTT. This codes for CASSYSIPRNNQPQHF.

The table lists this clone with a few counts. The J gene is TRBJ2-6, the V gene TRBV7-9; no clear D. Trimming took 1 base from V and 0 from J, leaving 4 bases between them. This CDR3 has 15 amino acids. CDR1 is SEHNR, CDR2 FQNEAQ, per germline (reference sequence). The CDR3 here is CASSLGSSGANVLTF. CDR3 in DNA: TGTGCCAGCAGCTTAGGGAGCTCTGGGGCCAACGTCCTGACTTTC. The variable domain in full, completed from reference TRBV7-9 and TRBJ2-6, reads DTGVSQNPRHKITKRGQNVTFRCDPISEHNRLYWYRQTLGQGPEFLTYFQNEAQLEKSRLLSDRFSAERPKGSFSTLEIQRTEQGDSAMYLCASSLGSSGANVLTFGAGSRLTVL.

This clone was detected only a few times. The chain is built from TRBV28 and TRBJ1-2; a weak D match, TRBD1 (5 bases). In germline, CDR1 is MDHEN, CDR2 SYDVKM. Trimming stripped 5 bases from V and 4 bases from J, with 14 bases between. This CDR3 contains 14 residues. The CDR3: CASSPPRGIYGYTF. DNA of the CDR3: TGTGCCAGCAGTCCCCCGCGGGGGATCTATGGCTACACCTTC.

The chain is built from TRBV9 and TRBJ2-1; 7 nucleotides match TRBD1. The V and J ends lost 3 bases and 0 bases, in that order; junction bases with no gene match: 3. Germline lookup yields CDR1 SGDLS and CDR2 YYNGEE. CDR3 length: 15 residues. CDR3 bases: TGTGCCAGCAGCGGGACAGGTATCTCCTACAATGAGCAGTTCTTC. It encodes CASSGTGISYNEQFF. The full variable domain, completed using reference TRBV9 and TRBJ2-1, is DSGVTQTPKHLITATGQRVTLRCSPRSGDLSVYWYQQSLDQGLQFLIQYYNGEERAKGNILERFSAQQFPDLHSELNLSSLELGDSALYFCASSGTGISYNEQFFGPGTRLTVL.

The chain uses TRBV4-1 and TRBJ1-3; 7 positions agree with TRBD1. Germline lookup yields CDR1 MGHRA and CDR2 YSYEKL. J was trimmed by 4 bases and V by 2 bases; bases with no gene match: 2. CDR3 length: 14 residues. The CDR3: CASSQPDRGNTIYF. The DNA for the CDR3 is TGCGCCAGCAGCCAACCGGACAGGGGAAACACCATATATTTT.

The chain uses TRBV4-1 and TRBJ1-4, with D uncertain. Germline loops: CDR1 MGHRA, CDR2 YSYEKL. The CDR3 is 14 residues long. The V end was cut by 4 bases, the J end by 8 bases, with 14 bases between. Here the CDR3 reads CASSLTGGEEKLFF. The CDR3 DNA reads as TGCGCCAGCAGCCTCACGGGTGGAGAGGAAAAACTGTTTTTT.

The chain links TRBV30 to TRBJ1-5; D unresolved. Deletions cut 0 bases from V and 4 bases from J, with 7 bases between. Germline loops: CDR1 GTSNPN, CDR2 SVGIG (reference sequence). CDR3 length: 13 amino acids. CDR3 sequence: CAWSVADNQPQHF. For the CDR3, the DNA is TGTGCCTGGAGTGTGGCCGATAATCAGCCCCAGCATTTT.

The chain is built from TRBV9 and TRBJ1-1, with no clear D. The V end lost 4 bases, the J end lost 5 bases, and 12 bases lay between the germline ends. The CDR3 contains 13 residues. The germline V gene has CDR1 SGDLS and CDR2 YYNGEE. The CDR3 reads CASSPDVGTEAFF. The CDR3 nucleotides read TGTGCCAGCAGCCCCGACGTCGGGACTGAAGCTTTCTTT.

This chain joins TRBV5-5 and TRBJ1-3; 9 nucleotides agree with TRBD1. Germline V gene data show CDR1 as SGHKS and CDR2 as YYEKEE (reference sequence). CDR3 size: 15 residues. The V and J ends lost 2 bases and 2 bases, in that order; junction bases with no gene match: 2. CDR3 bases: TGTGCCAGCAGCTTACGGGACAGGGCTGGAAACACCATATATTTT. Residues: CASSLRDRAGNTIYF.

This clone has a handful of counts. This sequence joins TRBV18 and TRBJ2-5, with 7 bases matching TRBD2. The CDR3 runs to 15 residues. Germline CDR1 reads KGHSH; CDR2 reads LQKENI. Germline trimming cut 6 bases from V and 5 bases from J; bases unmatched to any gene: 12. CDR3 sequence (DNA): TGTGCCAGCTCCCGCGGGGGTAGTTCGATGGAGACCCAGTACTTC. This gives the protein CASSRGGSSMETQYF. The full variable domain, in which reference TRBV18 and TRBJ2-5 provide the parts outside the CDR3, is NAGVMQNPRHLVRRRGQEARLRCSPMKGHSHVYWYRQLPEEGLKFMVYLQKENIIDESGMPKERFSAEFPKEGPSILRIQQVVRGDSAAYFCASSRGGSSMETQYFGPGTRLLVL.

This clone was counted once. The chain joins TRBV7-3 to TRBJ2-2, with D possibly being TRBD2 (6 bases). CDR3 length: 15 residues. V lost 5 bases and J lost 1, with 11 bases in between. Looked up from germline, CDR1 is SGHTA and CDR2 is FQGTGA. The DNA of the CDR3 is TGTGCCAGCAGCCCTCCCGGGGGGAACACCGGGGAGCTGTTTTTT. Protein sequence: CASSPPGGNTGELFF.